Sequencing of this T cell receptor (beta chain) was carried out in a study of blood T cell repertoires in COVID-19. On the study more broadly: Acute and convalescent COVID-19 specimens originated in the United States, Italy and Spain. T cells, B-cell-depleted T cells, or PBMCs supplied cDNA or gDNA.

Germline values: CDR1 WNHNN, CDR2 SYGVQD (reference sequence). V lost 2 bases and J lost 1; bases outside the gene matches: 4. The CDR3 sequence is 17 residues long. As processed by the authors: Reference gene primer amplification gave nucleated cell count estimates. This table comes from immunoSEQ multiplex PCR, and its TCRdb copy is limited to in-frame clones, with some not included. The V and J calls and clone size are taken from that table; D and trimming were inferred from the DNA. The sample yields a few hundred thousand clones, around 87% seen once. This TCR came from a man aged 18-30 years with active or convalescent COVID-19. The V and J genes are TRBV10-1 and TRBJ2-1; 11 bases map to TRBD2. Sequencing was carried out using peripheral blood. CDR3: CASSEGGTSGSYNEQFF. In DNA form, the CDR3 reads TGCGCCAGCAGTGAGGGGGGGACTAGCGGATCCTACAATGAGCAGTTCTTC.